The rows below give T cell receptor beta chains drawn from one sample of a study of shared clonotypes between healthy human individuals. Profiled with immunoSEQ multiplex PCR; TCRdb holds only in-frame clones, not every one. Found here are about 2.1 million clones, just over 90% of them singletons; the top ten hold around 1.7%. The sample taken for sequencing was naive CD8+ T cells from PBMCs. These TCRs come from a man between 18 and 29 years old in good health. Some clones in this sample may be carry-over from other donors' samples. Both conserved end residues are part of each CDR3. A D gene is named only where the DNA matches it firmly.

CASSPRRQGDNEQYF TRBV4-1 TRBD1 TRBJ2-7 15
CASSQDGRLYNEQFF TRBV4-3 - TRBJ2-1 15
CASSLRTGNQPQHF TRBV27 TRBD1 TRBJ1-5 14
CASSDTLAEINTGELFF TRBV9 TRBD2 TRBJ2-2 17
CASSLDLGGMQFF TRBV7-9 - TRBJ2-1 13
CSVSGIDGGYTF TRBV29-1 - TRBJ1-2 12
CASSYSKQDYGYTF TRBV6-6 - TRBJ1-2 14
CASSLVGIEQYF TRBV5-6 - TRBJ2-7 12
CASSLGTGDEQYF TRBV27 TRBD1 TRBJ2-7 13
CASSPTGYYGYTF TRBV7-9 - TRBJ1-2 13
CASRTAGTYEQYF TRBV5-1 - TRBJ2-7 13
CASSSSRARRGTGELFF TRBV27 - TRBJ2-2 17
CASSQSPLAGVPTYEQYF TRBV4-1 TRBD2 TRBJ2-7 18
CASSHGTASTDTQYF TRBV11-1 TRBD1 TRBJ2-3 15
CASSLVRELLSEQYF TRBV28 - TRBJ2-7 15
CASSSSDEQFF TRBV6-6 - TRBJ2-1 11
CASSDGKAFF TRBV25-1 - TRBJ1-1 10
CASSLLALSTDTQYF TRBV7-6 - TRBJ2-3 15
CASTLGGGAGGYTF TRBV6-5 - TRBJ1-2 14
CASSSSRSPTEAFF TRBV9 - TRBJ1-1 14
CASRVAGAGNEQFF TRBV19 TRBD2 TRBJ2-1 14
CASSEGGGETQYF TRBV27 - TRBJ2-5 13
CASSPGVNTGELFF TRBV19 - TRBJ2-2 14
CASSRSQEPPGRKETQYF TRBV11-3 - TRBJ2-5 18
CASSRNHGNEQYF TRBV11-1 - TRBJ2-7 13
CASSLRPGAFINEQFF TRBV5-1 - TRBJ2-1 16
CASSAGDTEAFF TRBV5-4 - TRBJ1-1 12
CASSAGGETQYF TRBV9 TRBD2 TRBJ2-5 12
CATSRDRGAGELFF TRBV15 - TRBJ2-2 14
CASSPTSGRGGTYEQYF TRBV9 TRBD2 TRBJ2-7 17
CASSGVEIGGKVWTGELFF TRBV9 - TRBJ2-2 19
CASSYSNLLNTEAFF TRBV6-5 - TRBJ1-1 15
CASSLIGDAYNEQFF TRBV7-9 - TRBJ2-1 15
CASSPGQGKTGELFF TRBV7-9 TRBD1 TRBJ2-2 15
CASSIGPSIAGELFF TRBV19 - TRBJ2-2 15
CASSLREAAMYPQQFF TRBV28 - TRBJ2-1 16
CATSRENQGTEAFF TRBV15 - TRBJ1-1 14
CAAWREGTDTQYF TRBV7-9 TRBD2 TRBJ2-3 13
CASSPTGAGGAWGETQYF TRBV7-3 TRBD2 TRBJ2-5 18
CASSLIQVRTGELFF TRBV5-6 - TRBJ2-2 15
CASSLGDYEQYF TRBV5-1 - TRBJ2-7 12
CASSTTAGAFPYSNQPQHF TRBV19 - TRBJ1-5 19